One and the same sample provided the 25 T cell receptor beta chains below, sequenced in a study of blood T cell repertoires in COVID-19. Here immunoSEQ multiplex PCR was the method, and the copy in TCRdb shows in-frame clones only, minus some. Counted here are roughly 15,000 clones, more than 75% occurring once; the ten biggest clones make up around 4%. Sequencing was carried out using peripheral blood. The source is a man aged 55-75 years with active COVID-19.

The chain carries TRBV29-1 and TRBJ2-3; the match to TRBD2 covers 9 bases. The CDR3 contains 14 residues. The germline CDR1 and CDR2 sequences are SQVTM and ANQGSEA. Unmatched junction bases numbered 6, after V lost 3 bases and J lost 5 bases. The CDR3 nucleotides are TGCAGCGTTGAGGCGGGGGGGCATGGAGATACGCAGTATTTT. Its translation: CSVEAGGHGDTQYF.

The chain recombines TRBV12-5 with TRBJ1-1; no clear D gene. CDR3 size: 11 residues. Trimming left V 9 bases short and J 7 bases short, with 12 bases between. Germline assignment: CDR1 LGHNT and CDR2 FRNRAP. The CDR3 region has the DNA TGTGCTAGCTCAACAGTGAGTGAAGCTTTCTTT. Amino acids: CASSTVSEAFF.

The chain couples TRBV6-5 to TRBJ2-7; possible D gene TRBD2, 6 bases. The ends were cut back, 6 bases at V and 5 bases at J, with 17 bases in the middle. The germline gives CDR1 MNHEY, CDR2 SVGAGI. This CDR3 is 14 amino acids long. The CDR3 sequence: CASRGDSNADEQYF. The CDR3 region has the DNA TGTGCCAGCAGGGGGGACTCCAACGCCGACGAGCAGTACTTC.

With regard to this clone: One end of the junction varies from germline; a read error may be responsible. The chain links TRBV19 to TRBJ2-2; 8 positions match TRBD2. Germline V CDR1 and CDR2: LNHDA, SQIVND (reference sequence). The CDR3 spans 15 residues. The CDR3 nucleotides read TGTGTCAGTAAGGAGCGGGGGTCTCACACCGGGGAGCTGTTTTTT. Its protein product is CVSKERGSHTGELFF.

This chain links TRBV5-4 with TRBJ2-5; D is uncertain. The germline V and J ends were trimmed by 2 bases and 0 bases, with 5 bases remaining between them. The CDR3 length is 13 residues. The germline V gene encodes CDR1 SGHNT and CDR2 YYREEE (reference sequence). CDR3 sequence: CASSFPNQETQYF. As DNA, the CDR3 is TGTGCCAGCAGCTTCCCCAACCAAGAGACCCAGTACTTC.

This rearrangement joins TRBV6-5 to TRBJ2-4; TRBD2 matches at 8 bases. The CDR3 covers 15 residues. Germline V lookup: CDR1 MNHEY, CDR2 SVGAGI. V dropped 5 bases and J dropped 0; count of bases not matched to a gene: 3. The DNA for the CDR3 is TGTGCCAGCAGTAGCGGGAGACTAGCCAAAAACATTCAGTACTTC. Residues: CASSSGRLAKNIQYF.

The chain is built from TRBV18 and TRBJ2-2; 8 positions agree with TRBD1. The trim removed 5 bases at V and 4 bases at J, leaving 3 bases unmatched. Germline V lookup: CDR1 KGHSH, CDR2 LQKENI. The CDR3 length is 14 residues. CDR3 residues: CASSGGQGTGELFF. The CDR3 DNA reads as TGTGCCAGCTCAGGAGGACAGGGCACCGGGGAGCTGTTTTTT.

This sequence joins TRBV27 and TRBJ2-7; D is perhaps TRBD2 (6 bases). CDR3 length equals 14 residues. The V gene lost 3 bases and the J gene lost 4 bases, with 13 bases spanning the gap. The germline gives CDR1 MNHEY, CDR2 SMNVEV (reference sequence). The CDR3: CASSFGGIGYEQYF. The CDR3 DNA reads TGTGCCAGCAGTTTCGGAGGGATTGGGTACGAGCAGTACTTC.

The V and J genes are TRBV7-6 and TRBJ2-2; 9 nucleotides agree with TRBD2. J gave up 3 bases and V 5 bases, and 4 bases lay outside the gene matches. CDR3 size: 15 residues. Germline V lookup: CDR1 SGHVS, CDR2 FNYEAQ. The CDR3 here is CASSALAGYTGELFF. The CDR3 coding sequence is TGTGCCAGCAGCGCTCTAGCGGGGTACACCGGGGAGCTGTTTTTT.

This rearrangement joins TRBV5-1 to TRBJ2-7; maybe TRBD1 (6 bases). The CDR3 totals 14 residues. Trimming left V 3 bases short and J 7 bases short, with 17 bases between. Germline CDR1 reads SGHRS; CDR2 reads YFSETQ. The chain's CDR3 is CASSSTGTMGEQYF. CDR3 bases: TGCGCCAGCAGCTCGACCGGGACAATGGGAGAGCAGTACTTC.

This clone was observed a handful of times. The chain employs TRBV3-1 (or the pseudogene TRBV3-2) and TRBJ1-3, with D tentatively TRBD1 (6 bases). The V end was cut by 0 bases, the J end by 5 bases, with 11 bases between. The CDR3 runs 15 residues. The germline CDR1 and CDR2 sequences are LGHDT and YNNKEL (reference sequence). CDR3 amino acids: CASSQEITGRNTIYF. CDR3 coding DNA: TGTGCCAGCAGCCAAGAAATCACAGGGCGAAACACCATATATTTT.

This chain's CDR3 is CASSSTGFEQFF. The CDR3 nucleotides are TGTGCCAGCAGTTCAACAGGGTTTGAGCAGTTCTTC. The chain couples TRBV28 to TRBJ2-1; perhaps TRBD1 as D (6 bases). The V end was cut by 4 bases, the J end by 9 bases, with 10 bases between. The germline V gene has CDR1 MDHEN and CDR2 SYDVKM. This CDR3 region has 12 residues.

The chain links TRBV28 to TRBJ1-6, with D perhaps TRBD1 (6 bases). Trimming removed 7 bases from V and 8 bases from J, with 18 bases in between. The CDR3 is 15 amino acids. Germline loops: CDR1 MDHEN, CDR2 SYDVKM. For the CDR3, the DNA is TGTGCCAGCACCCAGAGGACCGCAGGGGATTCACCCCTCCACTTT. Amino acid sequence: CASTQRTAGDSPLHF.

This chain links TRBV12-3 or TRBV12-4 with TRBJ2-5, with D possibly matching TRBD1 (5 bases). The V end lost 3 bases, the J end lost 7 bases, and 12 bases lay between the germline ends. The CDR3 contains 13 residues. This CDR3 reads CASSFLGQGTQYF. Here the CDR3 DNA reads TGTGCCAGCAGTTTCTTAGGGCAGGGGACCCAGTACTTC.

The chain joins TRBV3-1 (or the pseudogene TRBV3-2) to TRBJ1-4; D not certain. CDR1 LGHDT and CDR2 YNNKEL come from the germline V gene (reference sequence). The CDR3 is 15 residues long. Trimming shortened V by 0 bases and J by 0 bases, and 5 bases separated the two germline ends. DNA for the CDR3: TGTGCCAGCAGCCAAGACGGGACAACTAATGAAAAACTGTTTTTT. Translated, it gives CASSQDGTTNEKLFF.

The rearrangement uses TRBV28 and TRBJ2-5, with 7 bases aligning to TRBD1. CDR3 length: 17 residues. Per germline, CDR1 MDHEN and CDR2 SYDVKM. Trimming at V came to 2 bases and at J to 4 bases, leaving 13 bases not matched to a gene. The CDR3 protein is CASSLRGVSRGRETQYF. CDR3 in DNA: TGTGCCAGCAGTTTAAGGGGTGTTAGTAGGGGGCGAGAGACCCAGTACTTC.

This clone was observed a single time. V is TRBV11-3 and J is TRBJ2-5; 7 positions agree with TRBD1. V dropped 5 bases and J dropped 4; count of bases not matched to a gene: 4. Germline loops: CDR1 SGHNT, CDR2 YENEEA. CDR3 length: 13 residues. CDR3 DNA sequence: TGTGCCAGCAGCCGACAGGGTCGAGAGACCCAGTACTTC. This encodes CASSRQGRETQYF.

The V and J genes are TRBV7-8 and TRBJ1-3; D is perhaps TRBD1 (5 bases). The V gene lost 1 base and the J gene lost 0 bases, with 7 bases spanning the gap. The V gene's germline CDR1 is SGHVS and CDR2 FQNEAQ. CDR3 length equals 15 residues. CDR3 sequence: CASSLGRGSGNTIYF. The CDR3 DNA sequence: TGTGCCAGCAGCTTAGGGAGGGGCTCTGGAAACACCATATATTTT.

The V and J genes are TRBV6-2 or TRBV6-3 and TRBJ1-1; perhaps TRBD1 as D (5 bases). The CDR3 has 17 residues. Trimming removed 0 bases from V and 1 base from J, with 15 bases in between. The V gene's germline CDR1 is MNHEY and CDR2 SVGEGT. The CDR3 spells CASSYSPATGPNTEAFF. CDR3 coding DNA: TGTGCCAGCAGTTACTCGCCTGCCACAGGACCGAACACTGAAGCTTTCTTT.

CDR3 DNA: TGTGCCAGCAGTTCGACGGGACAGGGGGCGCGCCGTCGCGAGCAGTACGTC. Protein: CASSSTGQGARRREQYV. The chain employs TRBV28 and TRBJ2-7; 12 bases match TRBD1. In germline, CDR1 is MDHEN, CDR2 SYDVKM. The length of the CDR3 is 17 residues. Trimming removed 4 bases from V and 6 bases from J; junction bases left unmatched: 13.

J is TRBJ1-2 and V is TRBV6-6, with TRBD1 matching over 7 bases. V shed 6 bases and J 5 bases; nucleotides not matched to a gene: 6. This CDR3 is built from 13 residues. CDR1 is MNHNY, CDR2 SVGAGI, per germline (reference sequence). The CDR3 coding sequence is TGTGCCAGCAGCCTGGGGACAGAATATGGCTACACCTTC. Its translation: CASSLGTEYGYTF.

V gene TRBV6-1 combines with J gene TRBJ2-3, with 11 bases fitting TRBD2. Germline values: CDR1 MNHNS, CDR2 SASEGT. The trim removed 2 bases at V and 1 base at J, leaving 11 bases unmatched. This CDR3 spans 19 amino acids. The CDR3 here is CASSEYASGGWSGTDTQYF. The CDR3 DNA follows: TGTGCCAGCAGTGAATACGCTAGCGGGGGGTGGTCAGGCACAGATACGCAGTATTTT.

The chain links TRBV29-1 to TRBJ1-5; TRBD1 is a possible D gene (5 bases). CDR1 is SQVTM and CDR2 is ANQGSEA in the germline V gene. This CDR3 contains 13 residues. V dropped 6 bases and J dropped 4 bases, with 13 bases sitting between them. This CDR3 is CSVYLGGNQPQHF. The CDR3 bases are TGCAGCGTATACCTGGGGGGGAATCAGCCCCAGCATTTT. Drawing the rest from reference TRBV29-1 and TRBJ1-5, the complete variable domain is SAVISQKPSRDICQRGTSLTIQCQVDSQVTMMFWYRQQPGQSLTLIATANQGSEATYESGFVIDKFPISRPNLTFSTLTVSNMSPEDSSIYLCSVYLGGNQPQHFGDGTRLSIL.

The chain couples TRBV7-5 to TRBJ1-2; the D call of TRBD1 is as the table states it, not checked on the DNA. TRBV7-5 is a pseudogene locus. The CDR3 spans 13 residues. The CDR3, as DNA: TGTGTCAGAGAGGGACAGGGGGAGTATGGCTACACCTTC. Its translation is CVREGQGEYGYTF.

The chain has TRBV4-2 and TRBJ2-1; TRBD1 aligns across 7 bases. The V segment lost 4 bases and the J segment 3 bases; nucleotides outside the gene matches: 15. Germline loops: CDR1 LGHNA, CDR2 YNFKEQ. There are 18 residues in the CDR3. CDR3 amino acids: CASSLRQGLLSGYNEQFF. The CDR3 region has the DNA TGTGCCAGCAGCCTACGACAGGGCCTCCTATCGGGCTACAATGAGCAGTTCTTC.